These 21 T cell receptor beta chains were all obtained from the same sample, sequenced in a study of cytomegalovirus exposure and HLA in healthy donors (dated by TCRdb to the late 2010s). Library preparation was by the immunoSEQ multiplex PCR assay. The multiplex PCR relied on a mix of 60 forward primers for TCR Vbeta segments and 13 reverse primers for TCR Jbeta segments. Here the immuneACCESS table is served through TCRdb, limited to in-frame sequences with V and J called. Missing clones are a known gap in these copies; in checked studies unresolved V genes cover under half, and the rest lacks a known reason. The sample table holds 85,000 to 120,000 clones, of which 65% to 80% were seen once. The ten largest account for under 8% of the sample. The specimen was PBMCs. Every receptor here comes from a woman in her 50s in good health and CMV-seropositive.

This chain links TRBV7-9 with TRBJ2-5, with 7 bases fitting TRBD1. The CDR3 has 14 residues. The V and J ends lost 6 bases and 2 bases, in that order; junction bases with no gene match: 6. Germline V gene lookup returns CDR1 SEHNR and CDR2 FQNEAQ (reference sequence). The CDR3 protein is CASSRTRGQETQYF. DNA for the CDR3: TGTGCCAGCAGTAGAACCAGGGGGCAAGAGACCCAGTACTTC.

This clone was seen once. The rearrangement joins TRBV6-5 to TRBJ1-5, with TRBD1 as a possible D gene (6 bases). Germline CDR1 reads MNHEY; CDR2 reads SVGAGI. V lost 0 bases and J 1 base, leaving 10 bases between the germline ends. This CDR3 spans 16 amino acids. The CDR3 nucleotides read TGTGCCAGCAGTTACTCCATAGACAGGAGCAATCAGCCCCAGCATTTT. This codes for CASSYSIDRSNQPQHF.

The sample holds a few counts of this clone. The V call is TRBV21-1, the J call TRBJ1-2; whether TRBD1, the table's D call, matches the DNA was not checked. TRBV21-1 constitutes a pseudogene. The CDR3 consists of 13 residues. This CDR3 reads CASSAGQNYGYTF. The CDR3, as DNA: TGTGCCAGCAGCGCGGGACAGAACTATGGCTACACCTTC.

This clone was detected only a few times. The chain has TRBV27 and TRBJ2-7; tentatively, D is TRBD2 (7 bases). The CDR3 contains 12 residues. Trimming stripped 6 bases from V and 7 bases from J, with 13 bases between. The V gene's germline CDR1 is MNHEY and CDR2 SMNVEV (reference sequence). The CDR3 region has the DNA TGTGCCAGCAGGCGCGGGGGCCAGGAGCAGTACTTC. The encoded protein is CASRRGGQEQYF.

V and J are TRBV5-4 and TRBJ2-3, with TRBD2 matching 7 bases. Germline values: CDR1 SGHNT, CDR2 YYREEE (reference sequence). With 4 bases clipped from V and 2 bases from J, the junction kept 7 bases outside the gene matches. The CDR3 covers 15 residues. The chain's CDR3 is CASSVAGHVTDTQYF. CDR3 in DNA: TGTGCCAGCAGCGTAGCGGGCCACGTCACAGATACGCAGTATTTT.

The CDR3 loop reads CASSELPRGGSFTDTQYF. The CDR3 DNA sequence: TGCGCCAGCAGTGAGCTACCAAGGGGGGGTTCATTCACAGATACGCAGTATTTT. The genes are TRBV10-2 and TRBJ2-3; D is possibly TRBD2 (7 bases). The CDR3 is 18 residues long. V was trimmed by 2 bases and J by 2 bases, leaving 20 bases between them. The V gene's germline CDR1 is WSHSY and CDR2 SAAADI.

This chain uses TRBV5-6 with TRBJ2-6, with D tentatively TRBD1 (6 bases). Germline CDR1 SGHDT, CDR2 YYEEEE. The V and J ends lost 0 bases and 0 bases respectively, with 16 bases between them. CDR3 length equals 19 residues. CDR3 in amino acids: CASSLEGTSGFSGANVLTF. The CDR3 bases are TGTGCCAGCAGCTTGGAAGGGACATCTGGGTTCTCTGGGGCCAACGTCCTGACTTTC. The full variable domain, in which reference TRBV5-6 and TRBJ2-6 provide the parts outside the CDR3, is DAGVTQSPTHLIKTRGQQVTLRCSPKSGHDTVSWYQQALGQGPQFIFQYYEEEERQRGNFPDRFSGHQFPNYSSELNVNALLLGDSALYLCASSLEGTSGFSGANVLTFGAGSRLTVL.

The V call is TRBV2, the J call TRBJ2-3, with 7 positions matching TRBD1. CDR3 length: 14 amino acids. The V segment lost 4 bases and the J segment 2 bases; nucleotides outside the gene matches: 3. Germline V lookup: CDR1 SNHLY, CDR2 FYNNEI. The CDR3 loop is CASSATGITDTQYF. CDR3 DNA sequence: TGTGCCAGCAGTGCGACAGGGATCACAGATACGCAGTATTTT. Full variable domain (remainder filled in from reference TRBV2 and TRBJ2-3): EPEVTQTPSHQVTQMGQEVILRCVPISNHLYFYWYRQILGQKVEFLVSFYNNEISEKSEIFDDQFSVERPDGSNFTLKIRSTKLEDSAMYFCASSATGITDTQYFGPGTRLTVL.

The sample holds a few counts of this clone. The CDR3, as DNA: TGTGCCAGCAGCACCACTAGCGGCATCGCACATACGCAGTATTTT. This translates into CASSTTSGIAHTQYF. The rearrangement uses TRBV7-6 and TRBJ2-3, with TRBD2 matching over 8 bases. The V segment lost 5 bases and the J segment 7 bases; nucleotides outside the gene matches: 11. Germline V lookup: CDR1 SGHVS, CDR2 FNYEAQ. The CDR3 is 15 residues long.

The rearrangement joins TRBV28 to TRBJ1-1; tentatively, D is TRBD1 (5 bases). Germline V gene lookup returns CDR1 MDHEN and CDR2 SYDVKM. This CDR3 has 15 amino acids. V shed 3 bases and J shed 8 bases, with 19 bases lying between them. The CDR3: CASSLQGRGLEEAFF. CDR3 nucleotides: TGTGCCAGCAGTTTGCAGGGCAGAGGATTGGAGGAAGCTTTCTTT.

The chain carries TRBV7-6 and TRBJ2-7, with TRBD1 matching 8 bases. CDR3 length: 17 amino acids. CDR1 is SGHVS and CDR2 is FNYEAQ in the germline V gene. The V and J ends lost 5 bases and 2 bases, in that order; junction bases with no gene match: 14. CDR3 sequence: CASSLLLNPGQAYEQYF. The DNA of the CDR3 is TGTGCCAGCAGCCTACTCTTAAATCCGGGACAGGCCTACGAGCAGTACTTC.

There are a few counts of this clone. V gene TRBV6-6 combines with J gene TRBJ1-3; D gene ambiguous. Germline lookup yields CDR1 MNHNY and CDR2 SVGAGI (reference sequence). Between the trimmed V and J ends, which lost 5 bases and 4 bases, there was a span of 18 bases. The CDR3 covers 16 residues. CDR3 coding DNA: TGTGCCAGCAGTCCCCGGGAGTCCGCGAGGGGAAACACCATATATTTT. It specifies CASSPRESARGNTIYF.

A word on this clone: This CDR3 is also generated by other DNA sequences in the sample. This CDR3 is CASSQAGGSEQFF. In DNA, the CDR3 is TGCGCCAGCAGCCAAGCAGGGGGTTCCGAGCAGTTCTTC. The chain couples TRBV4-1 to TRBJ2-1; 7 nucleotides line up with TRBD1. Germline trimming cut 1 base from V and 10 bases from J; bases unmatched to any gene: 4. Looked up from germline, CDR1 is MGHRA and CDR2 is YSYEKL. The CDR3 is 13 residues long.

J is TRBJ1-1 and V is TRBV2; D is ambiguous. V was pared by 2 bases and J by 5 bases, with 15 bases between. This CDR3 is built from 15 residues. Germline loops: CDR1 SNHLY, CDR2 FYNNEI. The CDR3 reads CASSERLGGYTEAFF. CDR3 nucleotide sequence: TGTGCCAGCAGTGAAAGACTTGGAGGGTATACTGAAGCTTTCTTT.

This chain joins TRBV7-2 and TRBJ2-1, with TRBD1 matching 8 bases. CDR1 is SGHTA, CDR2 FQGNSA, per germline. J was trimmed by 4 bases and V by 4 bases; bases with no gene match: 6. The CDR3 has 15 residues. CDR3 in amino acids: CASSYDRGRYNEQFF. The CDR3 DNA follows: TGTGCCAGCAGCTACGACAGGGGTCGGTACAATGAGCAGTTCTTC.

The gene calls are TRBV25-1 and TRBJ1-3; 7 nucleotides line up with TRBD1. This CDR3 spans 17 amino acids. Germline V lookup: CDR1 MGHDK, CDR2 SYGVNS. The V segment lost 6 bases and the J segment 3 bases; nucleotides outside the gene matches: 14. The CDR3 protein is CASRGSLTGTDGNTIYF. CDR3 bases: TGTGCCAGCAGGGGAAGCTTAACAGGGACAGATGGAAACACCATATATTTT.

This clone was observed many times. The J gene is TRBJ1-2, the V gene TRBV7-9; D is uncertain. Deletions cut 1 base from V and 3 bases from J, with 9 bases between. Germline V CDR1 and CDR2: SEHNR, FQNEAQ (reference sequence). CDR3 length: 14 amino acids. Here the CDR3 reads CASSLEAAHYGYTF. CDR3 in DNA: TGTGCCAGCAGCTTAGAAGCGGCGCACTATGGCTACACCTTC.

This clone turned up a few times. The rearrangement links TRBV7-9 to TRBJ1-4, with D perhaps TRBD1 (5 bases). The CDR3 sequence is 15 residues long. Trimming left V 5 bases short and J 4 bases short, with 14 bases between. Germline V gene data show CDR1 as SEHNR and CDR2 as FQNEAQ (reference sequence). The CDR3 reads CASSLSGGVNEKLFF. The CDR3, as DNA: TGTGCCAGCAGCCTATCGGGGGGGGTTAATGAAAAACTGTTTTTT.

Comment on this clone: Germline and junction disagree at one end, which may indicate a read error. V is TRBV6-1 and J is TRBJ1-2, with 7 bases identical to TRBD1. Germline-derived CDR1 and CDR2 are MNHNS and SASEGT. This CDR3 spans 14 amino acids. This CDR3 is CASSEAGTDRLFSF. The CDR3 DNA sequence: TGTGCCAGCAGTGAAGCAGGGACAGACAGGCTATTTTCCTTC.

The CDR3 spells CASSLEGQGAAGYTF. For the CDR3, the DNA is TGTGCCAGCAGCTTGGAGGGACAGGGGGCGGCTGGCTACACCTTC. The chain uses TRBV5-5 and TRBJ1-2; 12 positions agree with TRBD1. CDR3 size: 15 residues. Germline assignment: CDR1 SGHKS and CDR2 YYEKEE (reference sequence). V shed 0 bases, J shed 7 bases, and the junction held 4 bases outside the gene matches.

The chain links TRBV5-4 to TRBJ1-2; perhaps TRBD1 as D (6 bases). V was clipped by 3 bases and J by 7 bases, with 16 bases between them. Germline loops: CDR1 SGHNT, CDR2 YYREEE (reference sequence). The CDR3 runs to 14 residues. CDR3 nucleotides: TGTGCCAGCAGCTGGTACGAGGGGACAATTGGCTACACCTTC. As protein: CASSWYEGTIGYTF.